The next 25 T cell receptor beta chains were all read from a single sample in a study of T cells after yellow fever vaccination (dated 2019 in TCRdb). The library was generated by 5' RACE. This sample was sequenced with an Illumina HiSeq 2500. Through fastp at Q25 and MiXCR, TCRdb rebuilt clones from the public reads, retaining in-frame beta chains. One record per CDR3 amino acid sequence lists the most common genes and DNA. The sample contains about 73,000 distinct CDR3 sequences, around 7.3% of them found a single time. In total, the top ten clones hold roughly 41% of the sample. This specimen's treatment or condition label, interpreted: live attenuated yellow fever vaccine strain. Material: CD8+ T cells sorted from PBMCs, obtained on the day of the yellow fever booster vaccination. The receptors originated from a man aged 25 to 40 who received the YFV17D yellow fever vaccine.

This clonotype was picked up a small number of times. This chain links TRBV9 with TRBJ2-1; TRBD2 matches 14 bases. Germline CDR1 and CDR2: SGDLS and YYNGEE. The CDR3 consists of 18 residues. The V and J ends lost 3 bases and 5 bases, in that order; junction bases with no gene match: 10. The CDR3 bases are TGTGCCAGCAGCGACGGGACTAGCGGGAGAAAGATAGACAATGAGCAGTTCTTC. This gives the protein CASSDGTSGRKIDNEQFF.

This clonotype was seen more than once but under ten times. V gene TRBV7-8 combines with J gene TRBJ2-3, with 11 bases fitting TRBD2. This CDR3 comprises 17 residues. Germline lookup yields CDR1 SGHVS and CDR2 FQNEAQ. After removal of 2 bases from V and 4 bases from J, the junction contained 8 bases not matched to a gene. The CDR3 protein is CASSLSSSGRISDTQYF. The CDR3 DNA reads TGTGCCAGCAGCTTATCTTCTAGCGGGAGGATATCAGATACGCAGTATTTT.

This clonotype was found a few times. This sequence joins TRBV5-4 and TRBJ2-2, with D possibly being TRBD2 (6 bases). Between the trimmed V and J ends, which lost 5 bases and 4 bases, there was a span of 12 bases. The germline V gene has CDR1 SGHNT and CDR2 YYREEE (reference sequence). This CDR3 has 14 residues. CDR3 in amino acids: CASRFGSPTGELFF. The CDR3 region has the DNA TGTGCCAGCAGATTCGGGAGCCCCACCGGGGAGCTGTTTTTT.

V usage is TRBV9 and J usage is TRBJ2-7; unclear D gene. CDR1 is SGDLS and CDR2 is YYNGEE in the germline V gene. Between the trimmed V and J ends, which lost 4 bases and 5 bases, there was a span of 7 bases. There are 11 residues in the CDR3. The DNA of the CDR3 is TGTGCCAGCAGCCAAGGGAACGAGCAGTACTTC. Translating gives CASSQGNEQYF.

As to this clonotype: A single base separates this from a much larger clone, so it may be a read error. A read error is likely, as this CDR3 ends without the conserved phenylalanine or tryptophan. The V gene is TRBV7-3, the J gene TRBJ2-1, with 7 bases matching TRBD2. Unmatched junction bases numbered 5, after V lost 5 bases and J lost 4 bases. The CDR3 covers 14 residues. CDR1 and CDR2 from the germline V gene are SGHTA and FQGTGA. CDR3 protein: CASSGGGPYNEQFL. CDR3 in DNA: TGTGCCAGCAGCGGGGGAGGGCCTTACAATGAGCAGTTCCTC.

This clonotype was counted only a few times. The V and J genes are TRBV7-9 and TRBJ2-7; 7 bases align to TRBD1. The CDR3 spans 13 residues. The V and J ends lost 5 bases and 2 bases, in that order; junction bases with no gene match: 3. The germline V gene has CDR1 SEHNR and CDR2 FQNEAQ (reference sequence). CDR3 amino acids: CASSDGTAYEQYF. The CDR3 DNA follows: TGTGCCAGCAGCGACGGGACAGCCTACGAGCAGTACTTC.

This clonotype was found many times. The chain links TRBV29-1 to TRBJ2-7; weak D call: TRBD1 (5 bases). With 3 bases removed from V and 6 bases from J, the gap between germline ends came to 15 bases. CDR3 length: 13 residues. The germline V gene encodes CDR1 SQVTM and CDR2 ANQGSEA. Here the CDR3 reads CSVEGGALFEQYF. CDR3 coding DNA: TGCAGCGTTGAGGGTGGGGCTCTATTCGAGCAGTACTTC.

This clonotype was seen many times. This chain links TRBV20-1 with TRBJ1-2, with D unresolved. V lost 4 bases and J lost 1, with 13 bases in between. The CDR3 is 14 amino acids. Germline loops: CDR1 DFQATT, CDR2 SNEGSKA (reference sequence). The DNA for the CDR3 is TGCAGTGCTAAGGTTACGGGCGATAACTATGGCTACACCTTC. It yields the protein CSAKVTGDNYGYTF.

This clonotype was seen many times. The DNA for the CDR3 is TGTGCCAGCAGGCGTTTCGGCGGGAGGACTACCGGGGAGCTGTTTTTT. Translation gives CASRRFGGRTTGELFF. V usage is TRBV12-3 or TRBV12-4 and J usage is TRBJ2-2; 8 positions agree with TRBD2. Trimming took 6 bases from V and 5 from J; bases not matched to a gene: 11. The CDR3 is made up of 16 amino acids.

This clonotype was seen repeatedly, ten times or more. The chain is built from TRBV20-1 and TRBJ2-7; the D gene is possibly TRBD2 (6 bases). Between the trimmed V and J ends, which lost 0 bases and 4 bases, there was a span of 16 bases. Germline values: CDR1 DFQATT, CDR2 SNEGSKA (reference sequence). CDR3 length equals 15 residues. CDR3 bases: TGCAGTGCTAGAGATCCCGATAGCGGATTTTACGAGCAGTACTTC. Its translation: CSARDPDSGFYEQYF.

The chain couples TRBV4-1 to TRBJ2-1; TRBD1 agrees at 10 bases. V shed 3 bases and J 3 bases; nucleotides not matched to a gene: 8. The length of the CDR3 is 17 residues. Germline V gene data show CDR1 as MGHRA and CDR2 as YSYEKL. The CDR3 coding sequence is TGCGCCAGCAGCCACCAGACAGGGGGCAGGTTCTACAATGAGCAGTTCTTC. Its protein product is CASSHQTGGRFYNEQFF.

This clonotype was counted many times. The chain couples TRBV12-3 or TRBV12-4 to TRBJ2-2; the match to TRBD1 covers 7 bases. The CDR3 runs to 15 residues. Trimming cost V 5 bases and J 0 bases; bases outside gene matches: 3. CDR3 in DNA: TGTGCCAGCAGTAGGGGGCCCACGAACACCGGGGAGCTGTTTTTT. This sequence encodes CASSRGPTNTGELFF.

V and J are TRBV25-1 and TRBJ1-1; D gene ambiguous. CDR1 is MGHDK, CDR2 SYGVNS, per germline. Trimming stripped 3 bases from V and 1 base from J, with 12 bases between. This CDR3 is 15 amino acids long. CDR3 in amino acids: CASSDWEGRNTEAFF. In nucleotides, the CDR3 is TGTGCCAGCAGTGACTGGGAAGGGCGGAACACTGAAGCTTTCTTT.

This clonotype was detected only a few times. The chain carries TRBV6-2 or TRBV6-3 and TRBJ1-5; D is possibly TRBD1 (6 bases). With 6 bases removed from V and 9 bases from J, the gap between germline ends came to 18 bases. Per germline, CDR1 MNHEY and CDR2 SVGEGT. CDR3 length: 14 residues. The CDR3 nucleotides are TGTGCCAGCAGCTCCACAGGGTCCTCTTGGCCCCAGCATTTT. Its protein is CASSSTGSSWPQHF.

This clonotype appeared a few times. The chain employs TRBV20-1 and TRBJ1-1; D unresolved. This CDR3 is 13 amino acids long. From germline, CDR1 is DFQATT and CDR2 SNEGSKA (reference sequence). V lost 2 bases and J 8 bases, leaving 15 bases between the germline ends. CDR3 nucleotide sequence: TGCAGTGCTAGAAGCCGCGAAGGGTTGGAAGCTTTCTTT. Encoded protein: CSARSREGLEAFF.

This clonotype occurred a few times. This chain links TRBV6-1 with TRBJ2-1; 9 bases line up with TRBD2. The germline gives CDR1 MNHNS, CDR2 SASEGT. This CDR3 is 15 amino acids long. The V segment lost 7 bases and the J segment 6 bases; nucleotides outside the gene matches: 10. The CDR3 loop is CASTRTSEPSNEQFF. Here the CDR3 DNA reads TGTGCCAGCACCAGGACTAGCGAGCCATCCAATGAGCAGTTCTTC.

This clonotype has just a few counts. This sequence joins TRBV6-1 and TRBJ2-5; a possible D gene is TRBD1 (5 bases). The CDR3 covers 14 residues. From germline, CDR1 is MNHNS and CDR2 SASEGT. V lost 11 bases and J 2 bases, leaving 18 bases between the germline ends. This chain's CDR3 is CAARPFRAQETQYF. In DNA form, the CDR3 reads TGTGCCGCCCGACCCTTCAGGGCTCAAGAGACCCAGTACTTC.

The chain is built from TRBV10-3 and TRBJ2-7; 12 nucleotides line up with TRBD2. CDR1 is ENHRY, CDR2 SYGVKD, per germline. The CDR3 consists of 14 residues. V gave up 7 bases and J gave up 4 bases; unmatched junction bases: 5. The CDR3 here is CAITSSGRAYEQYF. CDR3 DNA sequence: TGTGCCATCACCTCTAGCGGGAGGGCGTACGAGCAGTACTTC.

This rearrangement joins TRBV20-1 to TRBJ2-2; D is perhaps TRBD1 (5 bases). The V and J ends lost 4 bases and 1 base respectively, with 7 bases between them. CDR1 is DFQATT, CDR2 SNEGSKA, per germline (reference sequence). The CDR3 contains 13 residues. CDR3 in amino acids: CSATRENTGELFF. The CDR3, as DNA: TGCAGTGCTACCAGGGAGAACACCGGGGAGCTGTTTTTT.

This chain connects TRBV4-3 to TRBJ2-1, with D perhaps TRBD1 or TRBD2 (5 bases each). The germline V gene has CDR1 LGHNA and CDR2 YSLEER. The CDR3 totals 17 residues. The germline V and J ends were trimmed by 0 bases and 8 bases, with 20 bases remaining between them. The CDR3 loop is CASSQDWAGTGRDEQFF. The DNA of the CDR3 is TGCGCCAGCAGCCAAGATTGGGCAGGGACGGGTAGGGATGAGCAGTTCTTC.

This chain links TRBV12-3 or TRBV12-4 with TRBJ2-6; 10 bases agree with TRBD1. This CDR3 contains 18 residues. Trimming cost V 7 bases and J 0 bases; bases outside gene matches: 9. The CDR3 sequence is CASTSGQGGSSGANVLTF. The CDR3, as DNA: TGTGCCAGCACCTCCGGACAGGGGGGAAGCTCTGGGGCCAACGTCCTGACTTTC.

The rearrangement joins TRBV29-1 to TRBJ2-5; no clear D. Trimming removed 0 bases from V and 5 bases from J, with 16 bases in between. Germline CDR1 and CDR2: SQVTM and ANQGSEA. The CDR3 has 15 amino acids. DNA for the CDR3: TGCAGCGTTGAAGAGAATAACAGCCTCCGGGAGACCCAGTACTTC. This gives the protein CSVEENNSLRETQYF.

This clonotype was observed a few times. In nucleotides, the CDR3 is TGTGCCAGCAGCAGGGATTTTGAGCAGTTCTTC. This sequence encodes CASSRDFEQFF. The chain joins TRBV6-6 to TRBJ2-1; tentatively, D is TRBD1 (5 bases). The CDR3 loop spans 11 amino acids. V was pared by 6 bases and J by 9 bases, with 9 bases between. Germline loops: CDR1 MNHNY, CDR2 SVGAGI (reference sequence).

This chain joins TRBV6-1 and TRBJ2-1; D is ambiguous. The ends were cut back, 8 bases at V and 5 bases at J, with 16 bases in the middle. CDR3 length: 14 amino acids. CDR1 MNHNS and CDR2 SASEGT come from the germline V gene. Here the CDR3 reads CASSRGIPNNEQFF. The CDR3, as DNA: TGTGCCAGCTCGCGTGGGATACCCAACAATGAGCAGTTCTTC.

About this clonotype itself: The junction shows a germline mismatch at one end, possibly a read error. The chain is built from TRBV18 and TRBJ2-7; the match to TRBD1 covers 7 bases. This CDR3 is 14 amino acids long. CDR1 is KGHSH, CDR2 LQKENI, per germline. CDR3 sequence: CASSAPGQSYDQYF. In DNA form, the CDR3 reads TGTGCCAGCTCAGCACCGGGACAGTCCTACGACCAGTACTTC.